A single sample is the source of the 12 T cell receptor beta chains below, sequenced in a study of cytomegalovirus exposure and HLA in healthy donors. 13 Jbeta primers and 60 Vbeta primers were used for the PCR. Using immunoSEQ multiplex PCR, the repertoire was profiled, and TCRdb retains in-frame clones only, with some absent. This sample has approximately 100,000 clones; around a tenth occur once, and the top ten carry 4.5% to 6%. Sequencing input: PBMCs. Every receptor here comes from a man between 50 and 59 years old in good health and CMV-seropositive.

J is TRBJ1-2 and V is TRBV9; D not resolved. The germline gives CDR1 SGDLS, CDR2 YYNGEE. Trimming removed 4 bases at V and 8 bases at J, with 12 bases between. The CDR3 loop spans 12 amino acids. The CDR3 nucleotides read TGTGCCAGCAGCTTGGACTCCTCGGGCTACACCTTC. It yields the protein CASSLDSSGYTF.

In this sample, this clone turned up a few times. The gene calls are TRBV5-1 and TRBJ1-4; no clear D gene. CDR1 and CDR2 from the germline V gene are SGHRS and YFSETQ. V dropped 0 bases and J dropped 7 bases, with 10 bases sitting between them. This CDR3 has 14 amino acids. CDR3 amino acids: CASSLASKTEKLFF. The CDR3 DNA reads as TGCGCCAGCAGCTTGGCTAGCAAGACTGAAAAACTGTTTTTT.

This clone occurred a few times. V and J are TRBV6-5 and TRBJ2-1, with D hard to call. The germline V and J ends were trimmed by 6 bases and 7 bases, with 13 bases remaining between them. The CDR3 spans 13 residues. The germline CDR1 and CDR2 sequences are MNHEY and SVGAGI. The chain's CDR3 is CASSAEVLNEQFF. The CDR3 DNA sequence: TGTGCCAGCAGCGCCGAGGTACTTAATGAGCAGTTCTTC.

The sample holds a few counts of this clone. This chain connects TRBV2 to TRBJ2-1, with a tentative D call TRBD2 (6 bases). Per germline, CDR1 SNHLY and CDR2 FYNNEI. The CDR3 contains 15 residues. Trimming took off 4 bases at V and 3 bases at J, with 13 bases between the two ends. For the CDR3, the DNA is TGTGCCAGCAGTGTGGGGCGGGGCGGCTACAATGAGCAGTTCTTC. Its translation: CASSVGRGGYNEQFF.

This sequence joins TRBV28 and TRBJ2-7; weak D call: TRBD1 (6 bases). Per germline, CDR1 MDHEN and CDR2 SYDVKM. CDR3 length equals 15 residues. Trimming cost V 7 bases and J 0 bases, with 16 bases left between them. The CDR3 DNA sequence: TGTGCCAGCATCCCCCAGGGGAAAGGCTCCTACGAGCAGTACTTC. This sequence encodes CASIPQGKGSYEQYF.

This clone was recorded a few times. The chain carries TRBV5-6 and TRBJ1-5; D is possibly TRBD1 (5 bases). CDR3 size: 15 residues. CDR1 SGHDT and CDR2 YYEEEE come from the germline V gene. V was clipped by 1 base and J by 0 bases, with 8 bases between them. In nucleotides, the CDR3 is TGTGCCAGCAGCTTGACAGGCGTTAGCAATCAGCCCCAGCATTTT. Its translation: CASSLTGVSNQPQHF.

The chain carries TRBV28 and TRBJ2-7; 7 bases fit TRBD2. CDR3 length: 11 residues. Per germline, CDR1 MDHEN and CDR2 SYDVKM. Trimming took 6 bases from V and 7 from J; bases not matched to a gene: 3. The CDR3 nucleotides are TGTGCCAGCAGAAGCGGGGTTGAGCAGTACTTC. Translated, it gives CASRSGVEQYF.

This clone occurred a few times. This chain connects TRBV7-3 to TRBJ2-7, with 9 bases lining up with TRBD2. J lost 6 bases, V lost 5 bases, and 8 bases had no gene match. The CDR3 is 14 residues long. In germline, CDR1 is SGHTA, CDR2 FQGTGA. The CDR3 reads CASSPVAGAAEQYF. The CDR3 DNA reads TGTGCCAGCAGCCCAGTAGCGGGAGCGGCCGAGCAGTACTTC. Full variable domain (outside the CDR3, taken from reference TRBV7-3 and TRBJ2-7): GAGVSQTPSNKVTEKGKYVELRCDPISGHTALYWYRQSLGQGPEFLIYFQGTGAADDSGLPNDRFFAVRPEGSVSTLKIQRTERGDSAVYLCASSPVAGAAEQYFGPGTRLTVT.

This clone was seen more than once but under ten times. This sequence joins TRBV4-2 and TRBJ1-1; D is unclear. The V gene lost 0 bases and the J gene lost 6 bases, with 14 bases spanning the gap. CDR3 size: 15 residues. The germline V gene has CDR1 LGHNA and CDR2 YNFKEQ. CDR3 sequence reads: CASSQDLEGFAEAFF. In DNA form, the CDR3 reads TGTGCCAGCAGCCAAGATCTGGAGGGTTTCGCTGAAGCTTTCTTT.

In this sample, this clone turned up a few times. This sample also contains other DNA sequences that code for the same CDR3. The CDR3 protein is CASSSGSAFWNEQFF. Here the CDR3 DNA reads TGTGCCAGCAGTTCAGGGTCGGCCTTTTGGAATGAGCAGTTCTTC. This chain uses TRBV6-5 with TRBJ2-1; maybe TRBD1 (5 bases). V dropped 4 bases and J dropped 7 bases, with 17 bases sitting between them. Germline assignment: CDR1 MNHEY and CDR2 SVGAGI. The CDR3 sequence is 15 residues long.

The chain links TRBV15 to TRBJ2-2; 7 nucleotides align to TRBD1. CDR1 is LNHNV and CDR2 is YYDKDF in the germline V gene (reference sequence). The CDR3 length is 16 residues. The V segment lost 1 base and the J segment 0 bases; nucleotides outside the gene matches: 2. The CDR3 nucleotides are TGTGCCACCAGCAGAGGAGACAGGGCGAACACCGGGGAGCTGTTTTTT. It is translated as CATSRGDRANTGELFF. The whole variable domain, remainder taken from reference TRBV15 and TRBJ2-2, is DAMVIQNPRYQVTQFGKPVTLSCSQTLNHNVMYWYQQKSSQAPKLLFHYYDKDFNNEADTPDNFQSRRPNTSFCFLDIRSPGLGDTAMYLCATSRGDRANTGELFFGEGSRLTVL.

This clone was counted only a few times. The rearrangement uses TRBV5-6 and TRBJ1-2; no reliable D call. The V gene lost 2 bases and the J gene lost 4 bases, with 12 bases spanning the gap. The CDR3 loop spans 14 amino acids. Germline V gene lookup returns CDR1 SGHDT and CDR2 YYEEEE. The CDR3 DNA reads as TGTGCCAGCAGCTTCCCAGGAACATTCTATGGCTACACCTTC. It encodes CASSFPGTFYGYTF. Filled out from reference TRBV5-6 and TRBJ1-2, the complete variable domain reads DAGVTQSPTHLIKTRGQQVTLRCSPKSGHDTVSWYQQALGQGPQFIFQYYEEEERQRGNFPDRFSGHQFPNYSSELNVNALLLGDSALYLCASSFPGTFYGYTFGSGTRLTVV.